This TCR beta chain originates from a study of OX40 agonist ivuxolimab in advanced cancers. Assay used: immunoSEQ multiplex PCR; TCRdb lists only in-frame clones, some missing. The sample holds around 29,000 clones, around 86% seen once. This clonotype was sampled from an adult with an advanced solid tumor such as melanoma, head and neck, liver or kidney cancer. Sequencing used CD4+ or CD8+ T cells sorted from blood, obtained in a trial of the OX40 agonist ivuxolimab.

Written as DNA, the CDR3 is TGTGCCAGCAGCAAATCATCCGGGCCTGAAGCTTTCTTT. It encodes CASSKSSGPEAFF. The chain couples TRBV9 to TRBJ1-1; no clear D gene. This CDR3 is 13 amino acids long. Trimming removed 4 bases from V and 6 bases from J, with 13 bases in between. The germline gives CDR1 SGDLS, CDR2 YYNGEE. Combining the CDR3 with reference TRBV9 and TRBJ1-1 gives the whole variable domain DSGVTQTPKHLITATGQRVTLRCSPRSGDLSVYWYQQSLDQGLQFLIQYYNGEERAKGNILERFSAQQFPDLHSELNLSSLELGDSALYFCASSKSSGPEAFFGQGTRLTVV.